This TCR beta chain appears in the sequencing data of a study of cytomegalovirus exposure and HLA in healthy donors listed by TCRdb under 2017. The study in broad terms: According to an earlier analysis of a few hundred of the donors, roughly 180 million T cells yielded 117 million unique TCR beta sequences and more than 250 Gb of sequence data. Roughly 300 gigabases of sequencing data and around 80 million unique TCR sequences made up an early release that covered under 750 HLA-typed donors. The genetic ancestry cluster associated with self-reported Caucasian donors included over 65% of the 300 to 450 genotyped donors. The study aimed to test whether cataloging public T cell receptors could reveal signatures of past pathogen exposure. The study used immunosequencing to profile the T cell repertoires of approximately 690 subjects and linked those repertoires to cytomegalovirus serostatus. A separate validation cohort of roughly 130 different subjects was used in addition to the 666-subject first cohort. High-throughput TCR immunosequencing, statistical association of individual TCRs with disease status, and machine learning were combined to predict cytomegalovirus infection status. A later analysis re-analyzed previously published TCR beta repertoires from approximately 670 donors and added high-resolution HLA genotyping to study TCR occurrence patterns. Rather than drawing on any new phenotypic data, the later analysis identified candidate immune exposures from TCR beta sequences and the way those sequences occurred across donors. An earlier analysis of 450 to 750 of the donors used high-throughput TCR beta sequencing to judge whether each TCR beta V gene segment behaved as functional or pseudogenic. Alongside the repertoire data, information on donor age, sex, ethnicity and CMV serostatus was compiled. In a later genetic analysis, genome-wide SNP genotypes for about 65% of the 666 donors were used, and that subset was treated as a discovery cohort. Every discovery cohort repertoire had been produced on one sequencing platform. HLA typing included class I and class II loci at four-digit resolution. The number of donors typed differed by locus, with about 629-640 for A, B, C, DRB1 and DQB1, over 500 for DQA1, 600 to 610 for DPA1, and under 490 for DPB1. About five DR-DQ haplotypes were treated as single units for association and clustering because of strong linkage in the cohort. Across around 400 genotyped donors of the cohort, an average of roughly 250,000 unique TCR beta nucleotide sequences per donor were sequenced, and about a sixth of those sequences were non-productive. Here is what the overall study found, with its caveats: Correlated functional status among segregating V segments might reflect linkage disequilibrium, but an unknown experimental factor could not be ruled out. A further reported finding was that TCR beta sequences accurately predicted the HLA-A and HLA-B alleles for most subjects in the first cohort. In both the original and validation cohorts, the classifier was reported to diagnose cytomegalovirus status with high specificity and sensitivity. Fewer than 20 rarely observed V segments, including chromosome 9 orphons, were excluded from the earlier analysis of a few hundred of the donors because counts were too low. A later genetic analysis reported fewer N-insertions in productive TCRs among donors in an Asian-associated ancestry cluster than the roughly 620-donor mean. Because some donors lacked HLA typing at each locus, the association tests relied only on the typed subset. Most TCR sequences were seen in very few donors, while some public TCRs were found in many individuals. At a false discovery rate of 0.05, a later analysis linked under 20,000 TCR beta sequences to specific HLA alleles. In a later analysis, most CMV-associated TCR beta chains were found to appear HLA-restricted, with HLA associations seemingly driven largely by CMV exposure. A few of the identified cytomegalovirus-associated TCR beta chains were confirmed in vitro to be specific for cytomegalovirus antigens. Broadly in line with IMGT annotations, most TCR beta V segments showed up in productive rearrangements about 87% or about 30% of the time in an earlier analysis of approximately 600 of the donors. Immune exposure information for the cohort was limited to CMV serostatus. The sequencing pipeline was judged likely to have produced a cluster of highly shared sequence variants as a technical artifact. Presence/absence analyses assumed roughly uniform sequencing depth across donors, an assumption that may not hold. In the study, 150 to 200 TCR beta chains were listed as associated with cytomegalovirus. Because the 87-base-pair reads could not distinguish some IMGT-functional V segments, including TRBV6-2 and TRBV6-3, those segments were excluded. In a later genetic analysis, a missense DCLRE1C variant was associated with V-gene and J-gene trimming of TCR beta chains, and the association was replicated in an independent cohort. Only TCR beta chains were sequenced in this cohort, and the absence of alpha or paired-chain data limited detectable features. In a later analysis, TCR association rates were found to vary across HLA loci, with the most associated TCRs seen for DRB1 alleles and the fewest for HLA-C alleles. Compared with equally common non-associated chains, HLA-associated TCR beta chains in a later analysis were more clonally expanded and had lower generation probabilities. According to the authors, the approach could potentially be generalized to other disease states and immunological phenotypes. Several of the top co-occurrence clusters appeared to be linked to parvovirus B19, influenza, CMV and Epstein-Barr virus, according to a later analysis. Strong co-occurrence of HLA alleles, especially DR and DQ, made assigning TCR associations to individual alleles difficult.

The cohort was made up of approximately 670 healthy bone marrow donors. All cohort members were sampled while nominally healthy, although unrecorded immune exposures were likely present. The donor was CMV seronegative and belonged to the group of under 400 seronegative cohort members. A peripheral blood sample was collected from each donor, and TCR beta sequencing was performed on peripheral blood mononuclear cells. Genomic DNA extraction from the blood cell samples was performed with the Qiagen DNeasy Blood Extraction Kit. At the junction V is shortened by 6 bases and J by 0 bases, with 8 bases in between. The CDR3 covers 14 residues, taking in both the cysteine and the phenylalanine. Just CDR3 DNA is preserved here, 42 bases in frame from base 1. CDR1 and CDR2 (ENHRY, SYGVKD) derive from the germline V gene. A note on this clone: What antigen it recognizes has not been identified. The sample holds no much larger clone one base away, and base qualities are not on file.

The library was built by means of the immunoSEQ multiplex PCR assay. For the multiplex PCR, a mixture combining 60 forward primers for TCR Vbeta segments and 13 reverse primers for TCR Jbeta segments was used. The CDR3 region of rearranged TCR beta genes was amplified from genomic DNA by a multiplex PCR assay. Amplified TCR beta libraries were sequenced as 87-base-pair reads on the Illumina HiSeq System. The paper's processing steps were these. A later analysis tallied roughly 76 million unique TCR beta chains across the 610 or so repertoires, and around 12 million of those chains were shared by two or more donors. Raw reads were error-corrected and collapsed into unique sequences by a nearest-neighbor algorithm in which closely related sequences were merged to remove PCR and sequencing errors. V, D and J gene segments were assigned by aligning CDR3 sequences to IMGT reference sequences. For a sequence to be retained, a match of at least six nucleotides was required to both a V gene segment and a J gene segment. A rearrangement was called productive if the CDR3 had no stop codons and remained in frame with V and J, and every other rearrangement was called non-productive. CDR3 was defined according to IMGT convention as the region running from the second conserved V-encoded cysteine to the conserved J-encoded phenylalanine. In an earlier analysis of approximately 590 of the donors, sequences lacking an unambiguous match to a single V gene segment were excluded. In an earlier analysis of 587 of the donors, V segments were called functional above 56.7% productive rearrangements and were called segregating when the between-donor standard deviation exceeded 5%. A statistical classification framework was developed to diagnose cytomegalovirus status using the catalog of TCR beta chain sequences. In a later analysis, TCR nucleotide sequences were compared against IMGT/GENE-DB human TR gene sequences so that V and J genes could be assigned. A later analysis assigned CDR3 sequences and most-parsimonious VDJ recombination scenarios with the TCRdist pipeline. In a later analysis, each TCR beta chain was defined by its CDR3 amino acid sequence together with its V-gene family, and reads without a unique V-gene family were excluded. To address suspected cross-contamination and a sequencing artifact, a later analysis removed a few hundred highly shared, low-generation-probability nucleotide sequences. In a later analysis, a clonal expansion index was calculated for each public chain from normalized within-repertoire ranks of inferred template counts. In a later analysis, generation probabilities were computed using a VDJ recombination model fitted to out-of-frame rearrangements, and the results were checked against IGoR. A later analysis scored TCR-TCR, TCR-HLA and TCR-CMV co-occurrence with hypergeometric tests, applying a repertoire-size bias correction to TCR pairs. To estimate false discovery rates, a later analysis permuted the HLA or CMV assignments 20 times. In a later analysis, co-occurring TCRs were grouped using DBSCAN, with TCRdist sequence similarity added in when clustering inside HLA-allele-positive subsets. For co-occurrence clustering, repertoires with fewer than 30,000 or more than 120,000 public chains were excluded, along with roughly 5 repertoires with anomalous nucleotide sharing. Sourced from immuneACCESS, this table was stored by TCRdb with only in-frame sequences that have V and J called. A share of the clones is absent; for the studies checked, an unresolved V gene accounts for under half, and the remainder has no known explanation. V, J and clone size are taken as reported in that table, and D and trimming were inferred from the DNA itself. The sample table records some 150,000 clones; roughly 79% of these occur just once. The top ten hold more than 1.5% of the sample.

The sequence was collected from a woman between 40 and 55 years old in good health and CMV-seronegative. The chain is made from TRBV10-3 and TRBJ1-4; confidence is insufficient to name the D gene. The sequenced sample consisted of PBMCs. The DNA is TGTGCCATCAGGGCGGCAGCAACTAATGAAAAACTGTTTTTT. Its translation is CAIRAAATNEKLFF.